This T cell receptor (beta chain) was sequenced in a study of T cells in Graves' hyperthyroidism and ophthalmopathy. CDR3 size: 15 residues. CDR1 and CDR2 from the germline V gene are SQVTM and ANQGSEA. J lost 8 bases, V lost 3 bases, and 11 bases had no gene match. From RNA transcripts, TCR beta CDR3 regions were amplified. The HTBI set primed first-round TCR CDR3 RT-PCR. From the multiplex PCR reads, TCRdb called clonotypes with MiXCR, one entry per CDR3 protein. Of about 500,000 distinct CDR3 sequences listed, approximately 15% are singletons. This clonotype showed up many times. This rearrangement joins TRBV29-1 to TRBJ2-1; 9 nucleotides align to TRBD2. The origin of this receptor is a woman aged 18-29 years with Graves' hyperthyroidism. The specimen sequenced was blood. The CDR3 region is CSVEGLAGKGDEQFF. DNA for the CDR3: TGCAGCGTTGAGGGACTAGCAGGCAAGGGGGATGAGCAGTTCTTC.